This T cell receptor beta chain is from a study of T cell responses to AZD1222 COVID-19 vaccine (dated by TCRdb to the early 2020s). Notes on the research overall: TCR sequencing was performed for over 230 trial participants, of whom 207 were given two doses of AZD1222 and around 25 were given two doses of MenACWY control vaccine. Enrollment into the trials was organized by age into subgroups of 18-55, 56-69 and 70-plus years, and those subgroups contained approximately 160, 26 and 62 TCR-sequenced participants, respectively.

What the study reported, not specific to this receptor: After two AZD1222 doses, both the breadth and the depth of spike-specific TCRs were significantly higher than at day 0 and than in MenACWY recipients. The vaccine-associated CD4 TCRs covered the entire spike protein, and the dominant responses fell in regions 160-218 and 743-854. Epitopes outside the regions mutated in the B.1.351 and B.1.1.7 variants were reportedly recognized by nearly half of the unique spike-specific TCRs. Participants were mostly white British, with more females than males. The authors suggested clonal diversity may have been underestimated. Because no day 14 peak-response samples were available, repertoires were characterized only after the peak T cell response. Conclusions about previously exposed vaccinees were limited because only six or seven AZD1222 recipients were SARS-CoV-2 seropositive at baseline. In the small 56-69-year group, the increase in depth fell short of significance, most likely because of low power.

Read against the paper, the sample's time point label means: about 28 days (+/-7) after the second vaccine dose. Because spike-specific TCR depth and breadth did not differ between the two schedules, AZD1222 recipients who got a second dose at roughly 4 weeks were pooled with those who got a second dose at roughly 12 weeks. Vaccinee samples came from UK trials COV001 and COV002, including a single-blind randomized controlled phase 2/3 trial of AZD1222 (ChAdOx1 nCoV-19) in healthy adults. For TCRbeta chain sequencing, PBMC samples were collected from trial participants at day 0 and at day 28 after the second dose. According to the germline V gene, CDR1 reads SGDLS and CDR2 reads YYNGEE. V gives up 0 bases and J gives up 1 base, and the segment between their germline ends measures 14 bases. The CDR3 contains 16 residues, cysteine and phenylalanine counted. Of all the DNA, just the CDR3 is kept, 48 bases in frame from base 1.

The CDR3 regions of human TCRbeta chains were analyzed by immunosequencing. In the original analysis: TCRs in the repertoires were compared against a reference library of SARS-CoV-2-specific TCRs that had been generated with the MIRA antigen-specificity platform. Breadth was defined as the fraction of unique TCRs that were SARS-CoV-2-associated. Depth was defined as the fraction of total T cells that were SARS-CoV-2-associated. Using the MIRA data, each spike-specific TCR was assigned both to the spike region to which the TCR was reactive and to a CD4 or CD8 class. Log10-transformed breadth and depth values were compared by one-way ANOVA with Sidak's multiple comparisons tests. What TCRdb holds here is the immuneACCESS table cut down to in-frame rearrangements. Part of the clones is not present; checked against another copy, under half of the missing clones reflect an unresolved V gene, and the others are unexplained. That table gives V, J and clone size, and the DNA gave D and trimming. This sample gives 150,000 to 200,000 clones in total; approximately 91% of them show up just once. The ten largest account for around 1.6% of the sample.

This clone was recorded once. What antigen it recognizes has not been identified. Base qualities are not recorded, but no much larger clone differs from it by a single base. The chain joins TRBV9 to TRBJ2-7; TRBD2 is possibly the D segment (8 matching bases). Sequences were derived from peripheral blood, sampled 28 days after the second AZD1222 dose. This receptor was identified in an adult who received the AZD1222 COVID-19 vaccine. The DNA sequence reads TGTGCCAGCAGCGTAGAGGGGGCTAGCGGGTCCTACGAGCAGTACTTC. Translated, this gives CASSVEGASGSYEQYF. The reference TRBV9 and TRBJ2-7 proteins fill in what lies around the CDR3, so the full variable domain reads DSGVTQTPKHLITATGQRVTLRCSPRSGDLSVYWYQQSLDQGLQFLIQYYNGEERAKGNILERFSAQQFPDLHSELNLSSLELGDSALYFCASSVEGASGSYEQYFGPGTRLTVT.